This T cell receptor (beta chain) was identified during a study of blood T cell repertoires in COVID-19. CDR3 size: 12 residues. Trimming left V 7 bases short and J 1 base short, with 9 bases between. The germline V gene encodes CDR1 SQVTM and CDR2 ANQGSEA. Libraries were prepared by immunoSEQ multiplex PCR; TCRdb keeps only in-frame clonotypes and omits some of them. Of 190,000 or so clones in the sample, about 87% were seen once. The sample consisted of peripheral blood. The chain combines TRBV29-1 with TRBJ2-3; tentatively, D is TRBD1 (6 bases). The receptor's source is a woman aged 18-29 years who had recovered from COVID-19. In DNA form, the CDR3 reads TGCAGCGCCAGACAGGGCACAGATACGCAGTATTTT. Amino acids: CSARQGTDTQYF.